This T cell receptor (beta chain) was retrieved from a study of Ad26.COV2.S vaccination and SARS-CoV-2 variants. Study in general: Sample donor was a member of the COV1001 Ad26.COV2.S trial arm. Into the muscle, Ad26.COV2.S was dosed once or twice, 56 days apart.

Measured with immunoSEQ multiplex PCR; TCRdb has only the in-frame clones, and not every one. This sample has 300,000 to 500,000 clones, with 70% to 90% found just once. Germline CDR1 reads KGHSH; CDR2 reads LQKENI. This CDR3 has 16 residues. V lost 4 bases, J lost 7 bases, and 14 bases stayed unmatched. The treatment: some 19 received Ad26.COV2.S at low or high dose, single or two shots; about 5 received placebo; per-sample allocation not given. Specimen acquisition occurred on day 63 following the initial vaccine or placebo injection. This adult donor, from Boston, was 18-55 years old. The rearrangement links TRBV18 to TRBJ2-7; 9 bases align to TRBD1. This receptor was obtained from a person aged 18 to 59 who received the Ad26.COV2.S COVID-19 vaccine or a placebo. The material sequenced was peripheral blood, taken in a trial of Ad26.COV2.S vaccine versus placebo. Here the CDR3 reads CASSLDRDRDYLEQYF. The CDR3 nucleotides read TGTGCCAGCTCACTCGACCGGGACAGGGACTATTTGGAGCAGTACTTC.